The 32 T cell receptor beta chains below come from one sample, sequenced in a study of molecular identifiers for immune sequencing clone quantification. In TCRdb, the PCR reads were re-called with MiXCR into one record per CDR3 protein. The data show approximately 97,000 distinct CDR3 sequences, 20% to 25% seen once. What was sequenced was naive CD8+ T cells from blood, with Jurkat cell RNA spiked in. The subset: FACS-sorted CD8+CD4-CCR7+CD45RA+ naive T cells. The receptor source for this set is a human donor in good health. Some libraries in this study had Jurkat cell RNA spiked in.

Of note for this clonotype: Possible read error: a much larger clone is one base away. CDR3 sequence (DNA): TGTGCCAGCAGACCCGGGGGACTAGCGGCCCTAGATACGCAGTATTTT. This translates into CASRPGGLAALDTQYF. The chain combines TRBV27 with TRBJ2-3, with TRBD2 matching over 11 bases. V trimming: 6 bases; J trimming: 5 bases; junction bases outside the gene matches: 10. The CDR3 runs to 16 residues. Per germline, CDR1 MNHEY and CDR2 SMNVEV (reference sequence).

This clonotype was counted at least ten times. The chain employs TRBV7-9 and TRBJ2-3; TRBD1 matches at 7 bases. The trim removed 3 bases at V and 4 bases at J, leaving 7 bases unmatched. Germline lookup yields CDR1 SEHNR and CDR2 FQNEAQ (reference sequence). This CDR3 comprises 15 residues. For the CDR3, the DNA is TGTGCCAGCAGCTTTGGACAGGTCTTACCAGATACGCAGTATTTT. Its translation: CASSFGQVLPDTQYF.

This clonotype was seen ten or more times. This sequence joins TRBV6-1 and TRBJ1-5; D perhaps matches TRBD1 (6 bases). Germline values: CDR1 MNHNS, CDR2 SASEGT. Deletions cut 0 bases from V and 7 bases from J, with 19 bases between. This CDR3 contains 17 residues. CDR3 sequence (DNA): TGTGCCAGCAGTGAAGCAGAGACAGGATTCTTTAGACAGCCCCAGCATTTT. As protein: CASSEAETGFFRQPQHF.

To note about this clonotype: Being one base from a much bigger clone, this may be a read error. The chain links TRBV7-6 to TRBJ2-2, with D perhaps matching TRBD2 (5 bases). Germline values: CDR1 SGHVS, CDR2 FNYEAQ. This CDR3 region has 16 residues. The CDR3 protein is CASSPSPNANTGELVF. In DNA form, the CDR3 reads TGTGCCAGCAGCCCGTCCCCCAACGCGAACACCGGGGAGCTGGTTTTT.

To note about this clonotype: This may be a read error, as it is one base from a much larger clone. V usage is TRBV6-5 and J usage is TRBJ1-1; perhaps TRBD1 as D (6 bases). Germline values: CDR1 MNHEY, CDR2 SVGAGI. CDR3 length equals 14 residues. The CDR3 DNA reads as TGTGCCAGCAGATTGATGGGGGCCGGCACTGGAGCTTTCTTT. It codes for CASRLMGAGTGAFF.

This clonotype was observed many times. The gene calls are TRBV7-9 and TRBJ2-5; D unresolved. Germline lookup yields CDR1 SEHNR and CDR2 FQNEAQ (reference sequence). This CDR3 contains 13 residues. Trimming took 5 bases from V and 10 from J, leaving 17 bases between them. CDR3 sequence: CASSPNPNKDQYF. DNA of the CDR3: TGTGCCAGCAGCCCCAACCCCAACAAGGACCAGTACTTC.

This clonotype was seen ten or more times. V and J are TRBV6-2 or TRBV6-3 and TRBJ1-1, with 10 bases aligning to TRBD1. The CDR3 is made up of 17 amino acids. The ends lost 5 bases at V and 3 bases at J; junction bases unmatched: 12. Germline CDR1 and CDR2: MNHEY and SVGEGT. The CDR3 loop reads CASSEVAGDRGHTEAFF. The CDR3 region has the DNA TGTGCCAGCAGTGAAGTCGCTGGAGACAGGGGGCACACTGAAGCTTTCTTT.

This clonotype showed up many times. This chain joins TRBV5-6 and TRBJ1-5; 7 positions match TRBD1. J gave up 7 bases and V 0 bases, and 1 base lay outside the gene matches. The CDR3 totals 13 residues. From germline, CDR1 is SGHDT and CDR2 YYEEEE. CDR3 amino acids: CASSLEGGQPQHF. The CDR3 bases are TGTGCCAGCAGCTTGGAAGGGGGCCAGCCCCAGCATTTT.

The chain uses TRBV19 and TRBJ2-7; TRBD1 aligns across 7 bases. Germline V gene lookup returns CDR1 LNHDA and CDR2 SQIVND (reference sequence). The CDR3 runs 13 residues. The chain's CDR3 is CTTGQASSYEQYF. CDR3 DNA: TGTACCACTGGACAGGCTAGCTCCTACGAGCAGTACTTC.

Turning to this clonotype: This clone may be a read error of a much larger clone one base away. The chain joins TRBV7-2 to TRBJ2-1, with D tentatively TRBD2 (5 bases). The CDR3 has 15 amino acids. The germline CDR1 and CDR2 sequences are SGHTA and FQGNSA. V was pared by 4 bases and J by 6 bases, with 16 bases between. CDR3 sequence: CASSSPAAACNEQFF. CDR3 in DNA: TGTGCCAGCAGCTCTCCAGCAGCGGCTTGCAATGAGCAGTTCTTC.

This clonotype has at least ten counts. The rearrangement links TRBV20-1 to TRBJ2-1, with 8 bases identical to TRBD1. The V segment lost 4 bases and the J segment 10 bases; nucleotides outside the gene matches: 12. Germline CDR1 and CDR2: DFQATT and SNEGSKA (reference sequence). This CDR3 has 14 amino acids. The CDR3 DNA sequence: TGCAGTGCTAACGGACAGGGCGTCTGGGGGGAGCAGTTCTTC. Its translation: CSANGQGVWGEQFF.

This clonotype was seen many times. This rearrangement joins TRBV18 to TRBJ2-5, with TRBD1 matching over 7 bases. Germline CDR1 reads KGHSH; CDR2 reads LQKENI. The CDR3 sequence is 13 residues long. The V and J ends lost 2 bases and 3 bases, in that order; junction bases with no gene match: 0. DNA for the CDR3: TGTGCCAGCTCACCAACAGGGGAAGAGACCCAGTACTTC. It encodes CASSPTGEETQYF.

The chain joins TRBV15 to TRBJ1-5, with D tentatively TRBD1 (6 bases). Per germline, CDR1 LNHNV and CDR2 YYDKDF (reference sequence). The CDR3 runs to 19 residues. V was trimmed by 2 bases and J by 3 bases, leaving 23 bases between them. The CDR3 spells CATSRNRVRSPSINQPQHF. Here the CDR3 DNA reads TGTGCCACCAGCAGAAACAGGGTAAGATCTCCATCCATCAATCAGCCCCAGCATTTT.

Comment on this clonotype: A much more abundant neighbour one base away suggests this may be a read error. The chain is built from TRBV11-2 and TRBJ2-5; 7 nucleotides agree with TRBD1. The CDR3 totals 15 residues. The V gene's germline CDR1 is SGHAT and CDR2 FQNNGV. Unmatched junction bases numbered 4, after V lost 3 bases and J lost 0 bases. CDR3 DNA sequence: TGTGCCAGCAGCTTGACAGGGCGGTACCAAGAGACCCAGTACTTC. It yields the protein CASSLTGRYQETQYF.

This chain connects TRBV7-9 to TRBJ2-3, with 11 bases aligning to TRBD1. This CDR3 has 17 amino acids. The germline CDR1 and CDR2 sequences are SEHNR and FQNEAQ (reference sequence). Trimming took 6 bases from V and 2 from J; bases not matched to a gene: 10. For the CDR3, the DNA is TGTGCCAGCAGTCCGGGACAGGGGGACCCCTCCACAGATACGCAGTATTTT. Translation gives CASSPGQGDPSTDTQYF.

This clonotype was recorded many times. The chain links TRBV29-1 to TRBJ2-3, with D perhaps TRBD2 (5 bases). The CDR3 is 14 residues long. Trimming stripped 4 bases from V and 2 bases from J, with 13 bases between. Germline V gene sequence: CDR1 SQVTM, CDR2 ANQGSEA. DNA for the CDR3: TGCAGCGTTGGAACTTACCGGGACACAGATACGCAGTATTTT. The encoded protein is CSVGTYRDTDTQYF.

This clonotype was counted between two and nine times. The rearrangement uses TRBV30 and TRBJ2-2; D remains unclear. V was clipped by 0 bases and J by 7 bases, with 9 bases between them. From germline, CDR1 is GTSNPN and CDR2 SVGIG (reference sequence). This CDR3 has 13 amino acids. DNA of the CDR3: TGTGCCTGGAGTGTAATGGGGATCGGGGAGCTGTTTTTT. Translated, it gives CAWSVMGIGELFF.

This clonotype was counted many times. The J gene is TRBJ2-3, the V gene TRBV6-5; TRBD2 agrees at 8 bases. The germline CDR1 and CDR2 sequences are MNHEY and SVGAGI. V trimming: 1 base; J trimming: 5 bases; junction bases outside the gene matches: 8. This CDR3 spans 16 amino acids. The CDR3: CASSYLGGRSQDTQYF. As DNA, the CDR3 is TGTGCCAGCAGTTACTTGGGCGGGAGGAGCCAAGATACGCAGTATTTT.

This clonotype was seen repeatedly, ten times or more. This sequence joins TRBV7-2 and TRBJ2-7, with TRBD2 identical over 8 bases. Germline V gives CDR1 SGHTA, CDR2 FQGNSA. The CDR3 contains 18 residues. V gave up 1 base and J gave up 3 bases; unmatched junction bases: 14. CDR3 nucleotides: TGTGCCAGCAGCTTAGTGTCGGGCGGAGCGGGAGAGCTCTACGAGCAGTACTTC. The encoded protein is CASSLVSGGAGELYEQYF.

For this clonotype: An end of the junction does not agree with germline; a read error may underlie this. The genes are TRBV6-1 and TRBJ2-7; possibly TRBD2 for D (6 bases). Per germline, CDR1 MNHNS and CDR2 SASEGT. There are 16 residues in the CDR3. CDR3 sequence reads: CASSDSSSAYSYAQYF. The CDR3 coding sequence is TGTGCCAGCAGTGATTCGTCTAGCGCCTACTCCTACGCGCAGTACTTC.

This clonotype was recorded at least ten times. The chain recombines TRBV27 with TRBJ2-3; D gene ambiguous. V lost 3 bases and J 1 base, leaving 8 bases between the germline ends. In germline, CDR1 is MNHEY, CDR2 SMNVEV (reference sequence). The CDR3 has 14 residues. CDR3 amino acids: CASSFGLGTDTQYF. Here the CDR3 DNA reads TGTGCCAGCAGTTTTGGGTTGGGCACAGATACGCAGTATTTT.

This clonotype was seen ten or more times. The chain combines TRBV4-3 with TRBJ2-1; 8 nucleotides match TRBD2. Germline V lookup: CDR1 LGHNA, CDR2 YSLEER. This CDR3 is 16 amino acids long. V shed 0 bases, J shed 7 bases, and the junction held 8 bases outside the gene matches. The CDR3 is CASSQERLALKNEQFF. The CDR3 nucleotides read TGCGCCAGCAGCCAAGAACGACTAGCGCTCAAGAATGAGCAGTTCTTC.

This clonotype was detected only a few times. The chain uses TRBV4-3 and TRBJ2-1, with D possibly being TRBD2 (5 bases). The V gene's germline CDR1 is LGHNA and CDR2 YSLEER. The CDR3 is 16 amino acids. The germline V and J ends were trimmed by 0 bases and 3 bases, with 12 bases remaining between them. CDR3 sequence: CASSQEADHRYNEQFF. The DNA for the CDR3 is TGCGCCAGCAGCCAAGAAGCGGACCACCGCTACAATGAGCAGTTCTTC.

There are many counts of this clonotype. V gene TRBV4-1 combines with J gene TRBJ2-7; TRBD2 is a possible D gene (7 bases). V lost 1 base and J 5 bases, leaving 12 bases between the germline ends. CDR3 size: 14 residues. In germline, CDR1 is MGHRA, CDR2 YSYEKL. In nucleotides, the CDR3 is TGCGCCAGCAGCCAAGCGGGGGGCAGGGACGAGCAGTACTTC. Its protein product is CASSQAGGRDEQYF.

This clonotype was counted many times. CDR3 coding DNA: TGTGCCAGCAGTTCCCAAGAGACCCAGTACTTC. Translation gives CASSSQETQYF. This rearrangement joins TRBV27 to TRBJ2-5; D unclear. V lost 4 bases to trimming and J lost 1 base, with 1 base between them. The CDR3 totals 11 residues. Germline lookup yields CDR1 MNHEY and CDR2 SMNVEV (reference sequence).

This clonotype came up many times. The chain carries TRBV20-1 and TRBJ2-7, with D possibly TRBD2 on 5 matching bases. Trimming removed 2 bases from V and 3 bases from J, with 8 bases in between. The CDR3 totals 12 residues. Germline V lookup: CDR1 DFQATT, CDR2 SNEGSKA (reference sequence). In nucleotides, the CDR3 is TGCAGTGCTAGATACGGGAACTACGAGCAGTACTTC. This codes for CSARYGNYEQYF.

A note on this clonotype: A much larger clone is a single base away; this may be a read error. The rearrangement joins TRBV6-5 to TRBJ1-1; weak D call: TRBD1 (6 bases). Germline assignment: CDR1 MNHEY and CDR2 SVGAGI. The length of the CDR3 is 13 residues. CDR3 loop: CASGPTGNSEAFF. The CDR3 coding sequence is TGTGCCAGCGGACCAACAGGGAACTCTGAAGCTTTCTTT.

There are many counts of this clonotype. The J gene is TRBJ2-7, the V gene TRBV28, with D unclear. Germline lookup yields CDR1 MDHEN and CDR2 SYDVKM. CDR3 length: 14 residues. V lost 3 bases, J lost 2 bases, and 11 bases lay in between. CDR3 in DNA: TGTGCCAGCAGTTTGCGATTAGTGCCCTACGAGCAGTACTTC. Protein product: CASSLRLVPYEQYF.

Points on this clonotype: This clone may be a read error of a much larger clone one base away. The CDR3 sequence is CASSSSPGQGHYEQYF. The CDR3 region has the DNA TGTGCCAGCAGCTCGAGTCCAGGACAGGGACACTACGAGCAGTACTTC. The chain couples TRBV13 to TRBJ2-7; TRBD1 aligns across 8 bases. Germline CDR1 reads PRHDT; CDR2 reads FYEKMQ (reference sequence). CDR3 length equals 16 residues. The V gene end was trimmed by 4 bases and the J gene end by 3 bases; junction bases not matched to a gene: 11.

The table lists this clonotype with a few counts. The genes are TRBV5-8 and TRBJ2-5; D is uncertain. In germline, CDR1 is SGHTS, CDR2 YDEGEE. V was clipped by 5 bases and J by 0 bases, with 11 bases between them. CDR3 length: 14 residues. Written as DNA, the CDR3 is TGTGCCAGCAGTTCCCGGCCGTACCAAGAGACCCAGTACTTC. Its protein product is CASSSRPYQETQYF.

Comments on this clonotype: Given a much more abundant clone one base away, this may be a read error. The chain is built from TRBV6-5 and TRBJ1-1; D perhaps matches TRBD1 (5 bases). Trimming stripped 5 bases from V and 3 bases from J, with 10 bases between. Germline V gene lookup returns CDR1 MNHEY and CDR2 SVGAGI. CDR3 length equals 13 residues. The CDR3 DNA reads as TGTGCCAGCAGTGGGACGGGACACACTGAAGCTTTCTTT. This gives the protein CASSGTGHTEAFF.

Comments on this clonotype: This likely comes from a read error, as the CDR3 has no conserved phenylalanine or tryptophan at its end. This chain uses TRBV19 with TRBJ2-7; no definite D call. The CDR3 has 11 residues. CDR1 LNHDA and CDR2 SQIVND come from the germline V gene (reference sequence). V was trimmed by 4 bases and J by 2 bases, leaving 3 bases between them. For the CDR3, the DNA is TGTGCCAGTAGTAACACCTACGAGCAGTACTCC. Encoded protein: CASSNTYEQYS.